The sequence of this TCR beta chain was determined in a study of cytomegalovirus exposure and HLA in healthy donors. 60 Vbeta and 13 Jbeta primers were used in PCR. Here immunoSEQ multiplex PCR was the method, and the copy in TCRdb shows in-frame clones only, minus some. This sample carries about 120,000 clones, roughly 79% of them seen once, and the ten largest clones take about 1.6%. Sequences were obtained from PBMCs. This sequence originates from a woman aged 18-30 years in good health and CMV-seronegative.

The CDR3 DNA is TGTGCCAGCAGCCCTGCCCAAACAGGGGATACTGAAGCTTTCTTT. It specifies CASSPAQTGDTEAFF. This chain uses TRBV5-6 with TRBJ1-1; 7 bases are a match to TRBD1. The germline CDR1 and CDR2 sequences are SGHDT and YYEEEE. This CDR3 has 15 amino acids. J was trimmed by 5 bases and V by 4 bases; bases with no gene match: 11.